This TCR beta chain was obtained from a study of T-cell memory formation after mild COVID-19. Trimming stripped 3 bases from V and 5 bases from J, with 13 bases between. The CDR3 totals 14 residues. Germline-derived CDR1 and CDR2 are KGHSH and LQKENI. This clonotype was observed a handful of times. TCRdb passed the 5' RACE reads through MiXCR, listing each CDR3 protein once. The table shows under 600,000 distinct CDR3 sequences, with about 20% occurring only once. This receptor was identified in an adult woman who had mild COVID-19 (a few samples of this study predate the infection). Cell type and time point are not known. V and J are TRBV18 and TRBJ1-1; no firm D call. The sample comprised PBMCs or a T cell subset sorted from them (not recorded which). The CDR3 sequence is CASSPSGRETEAFF. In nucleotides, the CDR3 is TGTGCCAGCTCACCTTCGGGAAGGGAGACTGAAGCTTTCTTT. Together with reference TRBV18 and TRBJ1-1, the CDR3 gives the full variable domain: NAGVMQNPRHLVRRRGQEARLRCSPMKGHSHVYWYRQLPEEGLKFMVYLQKENIIDESGMPKERFSAEFPKEGPSILRIQQVVRGDSAAYFCASSPSGRETEAFFGQGTRLTVV.